The 9 T cell receptor beta chains reported below all come from one sample, sequenced in a study of shared clonotypes between healthy human individuals. Assay: immunoSEQ multiplex PCR; the TCRdb copy retains only in-frame clones and omits some. The sample holds about 530,000 clones; less than 96% are singletons and the top ten take approximately 0.062%. The sequenced sample was naive CD4+ T cells sorted from blood. Stated subset: CD45RA+ positively selected. The receptor source for this set is a woman aged 30 to 39 in good health.

This clone was picked up one time. The chain employs TRBV29-1 and TRBJ1-1; D may be TRBD1 (6 bases). The CDR3 has 13 amino acids. Germline V lookup: CDR1 SQVTM, CDR2 ANQGSEA. V lost 8 bases and J 2 bases, leaving 15 bases between the germline ends. The CDR3 DNA follows: TGCAGCATCTCGGAGGGGGGTAACACTGAAGCTTTCTTT. This sequence encodes CSISEGGNTEAFF.

The V call is TRBV9, the J call TRBJ1-5, with a possible D match to TRBD1 (5 bases). Germline V gives CDR1 SGDLS, CDR2 YYNGEE. The CDR3 length is 13 residues. Trimming took 3 bases from V and 4 from J, leaving 8 bases between them. The CDR3 is CASSAAGNQPQHF. Here the CDR3 DNA reads TGTGCCAGCAGCGCCGCAGGGAATCAGCCCCAGCATTTT.

In the case of this clone: The sample carries other DNA sequences with the same CDR3. The genes are TRBV18 and TRBJ2-1; 11 bases agree with TRBD2. Germline assignment: CDR1 KGHSH and CDR2 LQKENI. This CDR3 has 15 residues. V dropped 6 bases and J dropped 10; count of bases not matched to a gene: 11. This chain's CDR3 is CASSLGTSGLSEQFF. CDR3 sequence (DNA): TGTGCCAGCTCTCTTGGGACTAGCGGACTATCGGAGCAGTTCTTC.

The chain couples TRBV4-1 to TRBJ2-7, with 14 bases matching TRBD2. Germline loops: CDR1 MGHRA, CDR2 YSYEKL. V trimming: 4 bases; J trimming: 7 bases; junction bases outside the gene matches: 6. This CDR3 comprises 15 residues. CDR3 amino acids: CASSLGLAGVREQYF. The CDR3 coding sequence is TGCGCCAGCAGCCTGGGACTAGCGGGAGTTAGGGAGCAGTACTTC.

This chain connects TRBV9 to TRBJ2-7, with D perhaps TRBD1 or TRBD2 (5 bases each). The CDR3 runs to 14 residues. The V gene lost 4 bases and the J gene lost 4 bases, with 15 bases spanning the gap. CDR1 and CDR2 (germline): SGDLS, YYNGEE. CDR3 sequence reads: CASSTTGTSYEQYF. Here the CDR3 DNA reads TGTGCCAGCAGCACGACCGGGACGTCTTACGAGCAGTACTTC.

On this clone itself: The same CDR3 arises from other DNA sequences in this sample as well. The J gene is TRBJ1-2, the V gene TRBV5-4; a possible D gene is TRBD1 (5 bases). V lost 4 bases and J 4 bases, leaving 8 bases between the germline ends. Looked up from germline, CDR1 is SGHNT and CDR2 is YYREEE (reference sequence). This CDR3 contains 12 residues. This chain's CDR3 is CASSVDSYGYTF. In DNA, the CDR3 is TGTGCCAGCAGCGTTGACAGCTATGGCTACACCTTC.

This sequence joins TRBV18 and TRBJ1-1; 9 bases are shared with TRBD1. Germline V gene sequence: CDR1 KGHSH, CDR2 LQKENI. Unmatched junction bases numbered 3, after V lost 3 bases and J lost 4 bases. The CDR3 spans 14 residues. The CDR3 DNA sequence: TGTGCCAGCTCACCTGCACAGGGGGCCACTGAAGCTTTCTTT. Protein product: CASSPAQGATEAFF.

This clone was picked up a small number of times. The J gene is TRBJ1-1, the V gene TRBV7-9; D possibly corresponds to TRBD1 (5 bases). V lost 8 bases to trimming and J lost 4 bases, with 8 bases between them. This CDR3 comprises 11 residues. Per the germline V gene, CDR1 is SEHNR and CDR2 is FQNEAQ (reference sequence). CDR3 in amino acids: CASLGVTEAFF. Written as DNA, the CDR3 is TGTGCCAGCCTGGGGGTCACTGAAGCTTTCTTT.

The genes are TRBV7-9 and TRBJ2-6; no definite D call. The CDR3 has 18 amino acids. Germline CDR1 SEHNR, CDR2 FQNEAQ (reference sequence). V was trimmed by 3 bases and J by 0 bases, leaving 15 bases between them. CDR3 protein: CASSFAPESLSGANVLTF. Written as DNA, the CDR3 is TGTGCCAGCAGCTTTGCCCCCGAGAGCCTCTCTGGGGCCAACGTCCTGACTTTC.